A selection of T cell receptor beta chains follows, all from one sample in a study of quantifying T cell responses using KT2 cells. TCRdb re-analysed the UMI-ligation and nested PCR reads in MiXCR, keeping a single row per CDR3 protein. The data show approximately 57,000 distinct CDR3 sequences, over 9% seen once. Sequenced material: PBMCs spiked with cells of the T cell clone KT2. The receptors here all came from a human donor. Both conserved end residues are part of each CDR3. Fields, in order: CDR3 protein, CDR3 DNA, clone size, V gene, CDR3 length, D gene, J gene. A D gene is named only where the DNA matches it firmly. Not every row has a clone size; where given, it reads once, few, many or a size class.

CDR3 protein: CAISEGVYEQYF; CDR3 DNA: TGTGCCATCAGTGAAGGGGTGTACGAGCAGTACTTC; clone size: .; V gene: TRBV10-3; CDR3 length: 12; D gene: .; J gene: TRBJ2-7
CDR3 protein: CASSLAMGALNQPQHF; CDR3 DNA: TGTGCCAGCAGCTTAGCGATGGGGGCGCTGAATCAGCCCCAGCATTTT; clone size: .; V gene: TRBV7-2; CDR3 length: 16; D gene: .; J gene: TRBJ1-5
CDR3 protein: CASSSGLMGTTDTQYF; CDR3 DNA: TGTGCCAGCAGCTCCGGACTGATGGGGACCACAGATACGCAGTATTTT; clone size: .; V gene: TRBV5-5; CDR3 length: 16; D gene: .; J gene: TRBJ2-3
CDR3 protein: CASSLVLGTDYGYTF; CDR3 DNA: TGCGCCAGCAGCTTGGTATTAGGGACAGACTATGGCTACACCTTC; clone size: .; V gene: TRBV5-1; CDR3 length: 15; D gene: TRBD1; J gene: TRBJ1-2
CDR3 protein: CASSPPGLSTDTQYF; CDR3 DNA: TGTGCCAGCTCACCACCCGGTCTCAGCACAGATACGCAGTATTTT; clone size: many; V gene: TRBV18; CDR3 length: 15; D gene: .; J gene: TRBJ2-3
CDR3 protein: CASRTGDGYTF; CDR3 DNA: TGTGCCAGTAGAACAGGGGATGGCTACACCTTC; clone size: .; V gene: TRBV19; CDR3 length: 11; D gene: TRBD1; J gene: TRBJ1-2
CDR3 protein: CASSPGPNYGYTF; CDR3 DNA: TGTGCCAGTTCGCCGGGACCCAACTATGGCTACACCTTC; clone size: .; V gene: TRBV18; CDR3 length: 13; D gene: .; J gene: TRBJ1-2
CDR3 protein: CASSFRATNEKLFF; CDR3 DNA: TGCGCCAGCAGCTTCAGGGCAACTAATGAAAAACTGTTTTTT; clone size: few; V gene: TRBV5-1; CDR3 length: 14; D gene: .; J gene: TRBJ1-4
CDR3 protein: CASSQGRGSTGANVLTF; CDR3 DNA: TGCGCCAGCAGCCAAGGCAGGGGGTCGACTGGGGCCAACGTCCTGACTTTC; clone size: .; V gene: TRBV4-3; CDR3 length: 17; D gene: TRBD1; J gene: TRBJ2-6
CDR3 protein: CASSPRHQPAYEQYF; CDR3 DNA: TGTGCCAGCAGTCCACGACACCAGCCGGCCTACGAGCAGTACTTC; clone size: .; V gene: TRBV6-2/TRBV6-3; CDR3 length: 15; D gene: .; J gene: TRBJ2-7
CDR3 protein: CASSLEGGAGETQYF; CDR3 DNA: TGCGCCAGCAGCTTGGAAGGGGGAGCAGGGGAGACCCAGTACTTC; clone size: .; V gene: TRBV5-1; CDR3 length: 15; D gene: .; J gene: TRBJ2-5
CDR3 protein: CASSLDRGGETQYF; CDR3 DNA: TGTGCCAGCAGTCTCGACAGGGGAGGGGAGACCCAGTACTTC; clone size: many; V gene: TRBV6-5; CDR3 length: 14; D gene: .; J gene: TRBJ2-5
CDR3 protein: CATSDQTSGKYNEQFF; CDR3 DNA: TGTGCCACCAGTGATCAAACTAGCGGGAAGTACAATGAGCAGTTCTTC; clone size: .; V gene: TRBV24-1; CDR3 length: 16; D gene: TRBD2; J gene: TRBJ2-1
CDR3 protein: CSVEYRGQLDGYTF; CDR3 DNA: TGCAGCGTTGAATACAGGGGGCAATTGGATGGCTACACCTTC; clone size: few; V gene: TRBV29-1; CDR3 length: 14; D gene: TRBD1; J gene: TRBJ1-2
CDR3 protein: CASSPSNSPYEQYF; CDR3 DNA: TGTGCCAGCAGCCCTTCCAACTCCCCCTACGAGCAGTACTTC; clone size: many; V gene: TRBV7-2; CDR3 length: 14; D gene: .; J gene: TRBJ2-7
CDR3 protein: CASSRLAGETGELFF; CDR3 DNA: TGTGCCAGCAGCCGTTTAGCGGGAGAGACCGGGGAGCTGTTTTTT; clone size: .; V gene: TRBV7-9; CDR3 length: 15; D gene: TRBD2; J gene: TRBJ2-2
CDR3 protein: CASSGRENGRYEQYF; CDR3 DNA: TGTGCCAGCAGTGGCAGGGAGAATGGAAGGTACGAGCAGTACTTC; clone size: few; V gene: TRBV11-3; CDR3 length: 15; D gene: .; J gene: TRBJ2-7
CDR3 protein: CSAEREVGGEQFF; CDR3 DNA: TGCAGTGCTGAGCGGGAGGTAGGGGGTGAGCAGTTCTTC; clone size: .; V gene: TRBV20-1; CDR3 length: 13; D gene: TRBD2; J gene: TRBJ2-1
CDR3 protein: CASSQQGDGTDTQYF; CDR3 DNA: TGTGCCAGCAGCCAACAGGGGGACGGTACAGATACGCAGTATTTT; clone size: few; V gene: TRBV6-6; CDR3 length: 15; D gene: TRBD1; J gene: TRBJ2-3
CDR3 protein: CSARGAAGGTEETQYF; CDR3 DNA: TGCAGTGCTAGAGGGGCAGCGGGAGGTACCGAAGAGACCCAGTACTTC; clone size: .; V gene: TRBV20-1; CDR3 length: 16; D gene: TRBD2; J gene: TRBJ2-5
CDR3 protein: CASSRDFSKETQYF; CDR3 DNA: TGTGCCAGCAGTCGGGACTTTTCAAAAGAGACCCAGTACTTC; clone size: few; V gene: TRBV27; CDR3 length: 14; D gene: .; J gene: TRBJ2-5
CDR3 protein: CSARTGSGELFF; CDR3 DNA: TGCAGCGCCCGAACGGGCTCCGGGGAGCTGTTTTTT; clone size: few; V gene: TRBV29-1; CDR3 length: 12; D gene: .; J gene: TRBJ2-2
CDR3 protein: CASSIGRQGNSPLHF; CDR3 DNA: TGTGCCAGCAGCATAGGCAGACAGGGAAATTCACCCCTCCACTTT; clone size: few; V gene: TRBV7-8; CDR3 length: 15; D gene: TRBD1; J gene: TRBJ1-6
CDR3 protein: CASSQEPLFPTDTQYF; CDR3 DNA: TGTGCCAGCAGCCAAGAACCCCTATTTCCGACGGATACGCAGTATTTT; clone size: many; V gene: TRBV14; CDR3 length: 16; D gene: .; J gene: TRBJ2-3
CDR3 protein: CASSRGLAREQFF; CDR3 DNA: TGCGCCAGCAGCCGTGGACTAGCCCGTGAGCAGTTCTTC; clone size: many; V gene: TRBV4-3; CDR3 length: 13; D gene: TRBD2; J gene: TRBJ2-1
CDR3 protein: CASSQDGGEQFF; CDR3 DNA: TGTGCCAGCAGCCAAGATGGGGGTGAGCAGTTCTTC; clone size: few; V gene: TRBV3-1; CDR3 length: 12; D gene: .; J gene: TRBJ2-1
CDR3 protein: CAWSGGSWDTIYF; CDR3 DNA: TGTGCCTGGAGTGGGGGGAGTTGGGACACCATATATTTT; clone size: .; V gene: TRBV30; CDR3 length: 13; D gene: .; J gene: TRBJ1-3
CDR3 protein: CSASSGSSTDTQYF; CDR3 DNA: TGCAGTGCGAGTAGCGGGAGTTCGACAGATACGCAGTATTTT; clone size: few; V gene: TRBV20-1; CDR3 length: 14; D gene: TRBD2; J gene: TRBJ2-3
CDR3 protein: CASSYRPLEAYGYTF; CDR3 DNA: TGTGCCAGCAGTTACCGTCCTTTGGAGGCCTATGGCTACACCTTC; clone size: .; V gene: TRBV6-5; CDR3 length: 15; D gene: .; J gene: TRBJ1-2
CDR3 protein: CSARSSRGFENIQYF; CDR3 DNA: TGCAGTGCACGGTCCAGCCGCGGGTTTGAAAACATTCAGTACTTC; clone size: few; V gene: TRBV20-1; CDR3 length: 15; D gene: .; J gene: TRBJ2-4
CDR3 protein: CASSLGAGGSAAEQYF; CDR3 DNA: TGTGCCAGCAGCTTGGGTGCCGGCGGGAGTGCTGCCGAGCAGTACTTC; clone size: .; V gene: TRBV5-4; CDR3 length: 16; D gene: TRBD2; J gene: TRBJ2-7
CDR3 protein: CASSPGVGDTEAFF; CDR3 DNA: TGCGCCAGCAGCCCTGGCGTTGGGGACACTGAAGCTTTCTTT; clone size: .; V gene: TRBV5-1; CDR3 length: 14; D gene: .; J gene: TRBJ1-1
CDR3 protein: CSASQGAGNTIYF; CDR3 DNA: TGCAGTGCTTCACAGGGAGCTGGAAACACCATATATTTT; clone size: many; V gene: TRBV20-1; CDR3 length: 13; D gene: .; J gene: TRBJ1-3
CDR3 protein: CASSQDRDRGNNYGYTF; CDR3 DNA: TGTGCCAGCAGCCAAGACCGGGACAGGGGAAATAACTATGGCTACACCTTC; clone size: .; V gene: TRBV3-1; CDR3 length: 17; D gene: TRBD1; J gene: TRBJ1-2
CDR3 protein: CSVDEAANYGYTF; CDR3 DNA: TGCAGCGTTGACGAGGCAGCTAACTATGGCTACACCTTC; clone size: few; V gene: TRBV29-1; CDR3 length: 13; D gene: .; J gene: TRBJ1-2
CDR3 protein: CTSSRPTSGRANNEQFF; CDR3 DNA: TGCACCAGCAGCCGTCCTACTAGCGGGAGGGCCAACAATGAGCAGTTCTTC; clone size: few; V gene: TRBV1; CDR3 length: 17; D gene: .; J gene: TRBJ2-1
CDR3 protein: CASSYSTGNQPQHF; CDR3 DNA: TGTGCCAGCAGCTACTCGACAGGGAATCAGCCCCAGCATTTT; clone size: once; V gene: TRBV2; CDR3 length: 14; D gene: TRBD1; J gene: TRBJ1-5
CDR3 protein: CASRRGINQPQHF; CDR3 DNA: TGTGCCAGCAGGCGCGGGATCAACCAGCCCCAGCATTTT; clone size: .; V gene: TRBV6-2/TRBV6-3; CDR3 length: 13; D gene: .; J gene: TRBJ1-5
CDR3 protein: CASSWTSGGPGNEQFF; CDR3 DNA: TGTGCCAGCAGTTGGACTAGCGGGGGGCCGGGGAATGAGCAGTTCTTC; clone size: .; V gene: TRBV12-3/TRBV12-4; CDR3 length: 16; D gene: TRBD2; J gene: TRBJ2-1
CDR3 protein: CSVEVLQIEFF; CDR3 DNA: TGCAGCGTTGAAGTCTTGCAGATTGAGTTCTTC; clone size: .; V gene: TRBV29-1; CDR3 length: 11; D gene: .; J gene: TRBJ2-1
CDR3 protein: CASSKGTSGSFYEQYF; CDR3 DNA: TGTGCCAGCAGCAAAGGGACTAGCGGGAGCTTTTACGAGCAGTACTTC; clone size: few; V gene: TRBV11-1; CDR3 length: 16; D gene: TRBD2; J gene: TRBJ2-7
CDR3 protein: CASSSEGGGTGANVLTF; CDR3 DNA: TGTGCCAGCAGTTCAGAGGGCGGGGGTACTGGGGCCAACGTCCTGACTTTC; clone size: few; V gene: TRBV6-5; CDR3 length: 17; D gene: TRBD2; J gene: TRBJ2-6
CDR3 protein: CASSLASDYEQYF; CDR3 DNA: TGTGCCAGCAGCTTAGCATCCGACTACGAGCAGTACTTC; clone size: .; V gene: TRBV7-6; CDR3 length: 13; D gene: .; J gene: TRBJ2-7
CDR3 protein: CASSPRQGTQVEQFF; CDR3 DNA: TGTGCCAGCAGCCCCAGACAGGGGACGCAGGTTGAGCAGTTCTTC; clone size: once; V gene: TRBV12-3/TRBV12-4; CDR3 length: 15; D gene: TRBD1; J gene: TRBJ2-1
CDR3 protein: CAISDQDRSSYNSPLHF; CDR3 DNA: TGTGCCATCAGTGACCAGGACAGGAGCTCCTATAATTCACCCCTCCACTTT; clone size: many; V gene: TRBV10-3; CDR3 length: 17; D gene: TRBD1; J gene: TRBJ1-6
CDR3 protein: CASSVRAHSGTDCYEQYF; CDR3 DNA: TGTGCCAGCAGCGTAAGGGCTCATTCCGGGACAGACTGCTACGAGCAGTACTTC; clone size: many; V gene: TRBV9; CDR3 length: 18; D gene: TRBD1; J gene: TRBJ2-7
CDR3 protein: CASWRGQADTQYF; CDR3 DNA: TGCGCCAGCTGGCGGGGTCAGGCAGATACGCAGTATTTT; clone size: .; V gene: TRBV10-2; CDR3 length: 13; D gene: .; J gene: TRBJ2-3